This T cell receptor beta chain stems from a study of OX40 agonist ivuxolimab in advanced cancers. The CDR3 has 13 amino acids. The germline gives CDR1 WNHNN, CDR2 SYGVQD (reference sequence). Between the trimmed V and J ends, which lost 4 bases and 2 bases, there was a span of 7 bases. Produced via immunoSEQ multiplex PCR; TCRdb's table is partial and in-frame only. The table has some 86,000 clones, 80% to 95% seen once. V usage is TRBV10-1 and J usage is TRBJ2-3, with D possibly TRBD2 on 5 matching bases. This sequence originates from an adult with an advanced solid tumor such as melanoma, head and neck, liver or kidney cancer. Specimen: CD4+ or CD8+ T cells sorted from blood, collected in a trial of the OX40 agonist ivuxolimab. The CDR3 here is CASSAEVTDTQYF. The CDR3 DNA follows: TGCGCCAGCAGTGCGGAGGTCACAGATACGCAGTATTTT.